This TCR beta chain was identified during a study of blood T cell repertoires in COVID-19. As for the study in general: Acute and convalescent COVID-19 specimens originated in the United States, Italy and Spain. T cells, B-cell-depleted T cells, or PBMCs supplied cDNA or gDNA.

Per the original methods: The authors estimated nucleated cell counts from reference gene primer amplification. Assay: immunoSEQ multiplex PCR; the TCRdb copy retains only in-frame clones and omits some. The V and J calls and the clone size are those of that table, but D and trimming were determined from the DNA. The sample lists about 98,000 clones; 70% to 90% were seen once. The germline gives CDR1 LNHDA, CDR2 SQIVND (reference sequence). This CDR3 contains 14 residues. V shed 0 bases and J shed 7 bases, with 7 bases lying between them. The sequence came from a man between 65 and 80 years old with acute or convalescent COVID-19. This rearrangement joins TRBV19 to TRBJ1-6; a possible D gene is TRBD1 (6 bases). The sample taken for sequencing was peripheral blood. The CDR3 reads CASSIEGGNSPLHF. The DNA for the CDR3 is TGTGCCAGTAGTATAGAAGGGGGAAATTCACCCCTCCACTTT.